This is a list of T cell receptor beta chains from one sample in a study of immune evolution from preneoplasia to lung adenocarcinoma. TCRdb keeps only in-frame clones here, not all; method: immunoSEQ multiplex PCR. The profile shows 4,000 to 6,000 clones, roughly 76% of them singletons. The sequencing sample was made of FFPE adjacent normal lung tissue. These receptors were collected from a donor older than 65 with lung adenocarcinoma. Both conserved end residues are part of each CDR3. The order of the fields is V gene, clone size, D gene, J gene, CDR3 protein, CDR3 DNA. The D gene is left open where the match is weak. A row's size may be missing; if present it is once, few, many or a size class.

TRBV7-9,once,TRBD2,TRBJ2-7,CASSLAGDYGEQYF,TGTGCCAGCAGCTTAGCCGGGGACTACGGCGAGCAGTACTTC
TRBV15,-,-,TRBJ2-3,CATSILSPRGTDTQYF,TGTGCCACCAGCATTTTATCCCCCAGGGGCACAGATACGCAGTATTTT
TRBV27,-,TRBD1,TRBJ2-7,CASRRWTGTVYEQYF,TGTGCCAGCAGGAGATGGACAGGGACAGTCTACGAGCAGTACTTC
TRBV7-9,-,-,TRBJ1-1,CASSWGRAGAEAFF,TGTGCCAGCAGTTGGGGGAGGGCCGGGGCTGAAGCTTTCTTT
TRBV7-2,-,-,TRBJ2-5,CASSSKTGGKQETQYF,TGTGCCAGCAGCTCCAAGACCGGCGGAAAGCAAGAGACCCAGTACTTC
TRBV15,-,TRBD2,TRBJ2-1,CATSRDRTSAVNEQFF,TGTGCCACCAGCAGAGATCGGACTAGTGCAGTAAATGAGCAGTTCTTC
TRBV4-1,few,-,TRBJ1-1,CASSQGLPGSEAFF,TGCGCCAGCAGCCAGGGACTTCCAGGGTCTGAAGCTTTCTTT
TRBV28,-,TRBD1,TRBJ2-7,CASSATTGGPYEQYF,TGTGCCAGCAGTGCTACGACAGGGGGCCCCTACGAGCAGTACTTC
TRBV30,-,-,TRBJ1-1,CAWSALSVVAEAFF,TGTGCCTGGAGTGCGCTCAGTGTAGTGGCTGAAGCTTTCTTT
TRBV6-5,once,TRBD2,TRBJ2-1,CASSYSTSGLNEQFF,TGTGCCAGCAGTTACTCGACTAGCGGGCTGAATGAGCAGTTCTTC
TRBV13,few,TRBD1,TRBJ2-7,CASSFARTGLNYEQYF,TGTGCCAGCAGCTTTGCCCGGACAGGTTTGAATTACGAGCAGTACTTC
TRBV9,-,-,TRBJ2-5,CASTRSPQETQYF,TGTGCCAGCACGCGATCCCCCCAAGAGACCCAGTACTTC
TRBV18,-,-,TRBJ2-1,CASSPPGTGSYNEQFF,TGTGCCAGCTCACCACCCGGGACTGGAAGCTACAATGAGCAGTTCTTC
TRBV19,-,-,TRBJ1-1,CASSWTNTEAFF,TGTGCCAGTAGCTGGACTAACACTGAAGCTTTCTTT
TRBV10-1,once,-,TRBJ1-2,CAGYRVHRAVKGPYGYTF,TGCGCTGGATATAGAGTGCACAGGGCCGTAAAGGGACCCTATGGCTACACCTTC
TRBV11-2,-,-,TRBJ2-5,CASSSPGGLASETQYF,TGTGCCAGCAGCTCCCCCGGTGGGCTAGCGTCGGAGACCCAGTACTTC